The TCR beta chain described here comes from a study of T cells in Graves' hyperthyroidism and ophthalmopathy. The study's findings and limits: The blood repertoire included most of the expanded thyroid clonotypes above 0.001.

RNA transcripts gave rise to amplified TCR beta CDR3 regions. The primer set for the first-round RT-PCR of the TCR CDR3 was HTBI. From the multiplex PCR reads, TCRdb called clonotypes with MiXCR, one entry per CDR3 protein. The data contain around 600,000 distinct CDR3 sequences, 14% of them singletons. Exclusions: uncontrolled infection, other autoimmune disease, pregnancy, lactation. Source material for PBMCs was 10 ml fresh peripheral blood. This clonotype occurred many times. Its antigen is unknown. Germline values: CDR1 KGHSH, CDR2 LQKENI. The CDR3 covers 14 residues. The V end was cut by 1 base, the J end by 3 bases, with 10 bases between.

The material sequenced was blood. This rearrangement joins TRBV18 to TRBJ2-7; D remains ambiguous. This clonotype was sampled from a woman aged 18-29 years with Graves' ophthalmopathy. This CDR3 is CASSPRAEDYEQYF. The CDR3 DNA is TGTGCCAGCTCACCACGGGCCGAAGACTACGAGCAGTACTTC.